This T cell receptor (beta chain) was sequenced in a study of T-cell memory formation after mild COVID-19. Study overall: Each donor largely had its own TCR clusters.

As for this clonotype: Its target is not known.

The CDR3 length is 14 residues. The germline CDR1 and CDR2 sequences are LNHNV and YYDKDF (reference sequence). V lost 3 bases and J lost 1, with 9 bases in between. 5'RACE primed from the constant segment yielded TCR alpha and TCR beta cDNA libraries bearing sample barcodes and UMIs. Each CDR3 protein is one row after TCRdb ran MiXCR on the 5' RACE reads. The sample carries 450,000 or so distinct CDR3 sequences, approximately 23% recorded once. Study observations and caveats: Clones that shrank (day 15 to 85) were balanced CD4/CD8, whereas later expanders leaned CD4+. Clonal second-wave expansions that peaked on day 37 had unconfirmed SARS-CoV-2 specificity.

The source is an adult woman who had mild COVID-19 (a few samples of this study predate the infection). Cell type and time point are not known. Sequencing was done on a sample of PBMCs or a T cell subset sorted from them (not recorded which). The chain joins TRBV15 to TRBJ2-5; the D gene is possibly TRBD2 (5 bases). The CDR3 protein is CATSSRGPQETQYF. The CDR3 DNA reads as TGTGCCACCAGCAGCCGAGGGCCCCAAGAGACCCAGTACTTC.